Detailed here is one T cell receptor (beta chain). Antigen: not known. The authors ran the immunoSEQ assay, v3.0, at survey level. Method: immunoSEQ multiplex PCR; TCRdb's copy keeps in-frame clones and lacks some. The repertoire holds 20,000 or so clones, with 81% as singletons. This record belongs to a study of long-term antiretroviral therapy in people with HIV. Overall study findings and caveats: At every time point, clones expanded before ART dominated the repertoire.

The germline gives CDR1 SGHTS, CDR2 YDEGEE. Trimming left V 4 bases short and J 0 bases short, with 11 bases between. The CDR3 has 15 amino acids. The clonotype originates from a young woman with HIV. The sequencing used unsorted PBMCs, collected at the start of antiretroviral therapy, before treatment. The chain joins TRBV5-8 to TRBJ2-1, with no clear D. In DNA, the CDR3 is TGTGCCAGCAGCCAAGCAGTGAGCTCCTACAATGAGCAGTTCTTC. Translating gives CASSQAVSSYNEQFF.